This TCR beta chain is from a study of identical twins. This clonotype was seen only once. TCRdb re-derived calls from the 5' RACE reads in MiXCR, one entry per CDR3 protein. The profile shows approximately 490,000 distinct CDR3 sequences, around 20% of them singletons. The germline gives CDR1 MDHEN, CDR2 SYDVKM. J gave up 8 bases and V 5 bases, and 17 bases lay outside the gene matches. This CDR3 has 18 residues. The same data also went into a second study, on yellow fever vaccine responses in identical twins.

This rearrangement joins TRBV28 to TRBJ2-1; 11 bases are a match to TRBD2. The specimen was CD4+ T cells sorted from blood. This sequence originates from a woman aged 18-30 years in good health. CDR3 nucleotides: TGTGCCAGCAGTACCGGTTGGGGTTTAGCGGGAGGGGTAGATGAGCAGTTCTTC. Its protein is CASSTGWGLAGGVDEQFF.